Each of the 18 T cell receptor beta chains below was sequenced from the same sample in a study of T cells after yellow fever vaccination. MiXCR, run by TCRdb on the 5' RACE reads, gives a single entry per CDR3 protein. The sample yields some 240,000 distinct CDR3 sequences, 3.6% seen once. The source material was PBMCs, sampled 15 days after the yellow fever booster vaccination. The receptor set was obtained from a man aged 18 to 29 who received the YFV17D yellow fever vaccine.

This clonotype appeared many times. CDR3 in amino acids: CASSLEGTYNEQFF. The DNA of the CDR3 is TGTGCCAGCAGCTTGGAAGGGACCTACAATGAGCAGTTCTTC. J is TRBJ2-1 and V is TRBV5-4; D uncertain. V shed 0 bases and J shed 2 bases, with 6 bases lying between them. The V gene's germline CDR1 is SGHNT and CDR2 YYREEE (reference sequence). The CDR3 sequence is 14 residues long.

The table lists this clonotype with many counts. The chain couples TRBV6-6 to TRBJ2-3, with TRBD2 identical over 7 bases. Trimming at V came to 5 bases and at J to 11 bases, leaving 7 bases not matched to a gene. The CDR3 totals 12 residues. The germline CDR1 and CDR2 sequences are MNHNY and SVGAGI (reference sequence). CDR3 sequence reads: CASSPSGDGQYF. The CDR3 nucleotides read TGTGCCAGCAGTCCGAGCGGGGATGGGCAGTATTTT.

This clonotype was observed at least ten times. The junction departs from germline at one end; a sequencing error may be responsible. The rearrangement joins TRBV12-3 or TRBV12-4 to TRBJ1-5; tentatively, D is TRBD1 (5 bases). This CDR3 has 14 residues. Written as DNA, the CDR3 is TGTGCCAGCAGTTTTATGGGGCTAAATCGGCCCCAGCATTTT. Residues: CASSFMGLNRPQHF.

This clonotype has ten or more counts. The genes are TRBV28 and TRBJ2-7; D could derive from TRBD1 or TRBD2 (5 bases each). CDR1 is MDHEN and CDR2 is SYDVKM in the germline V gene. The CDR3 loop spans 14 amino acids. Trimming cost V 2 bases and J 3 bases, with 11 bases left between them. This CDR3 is CASSLGTGRYEQYV. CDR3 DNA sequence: TGTGCCAGCAGTTTAGGTACGGGGCGCTACGAGCAGTACGTC.

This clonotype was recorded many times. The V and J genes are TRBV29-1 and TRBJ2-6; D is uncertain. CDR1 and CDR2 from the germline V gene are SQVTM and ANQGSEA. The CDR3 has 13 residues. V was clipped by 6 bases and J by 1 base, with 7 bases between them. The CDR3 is CSVAYSGANVLTF. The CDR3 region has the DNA TGCAGCGTCGCGTATTCTGGGGCCAACGTCCTGACTTTC.

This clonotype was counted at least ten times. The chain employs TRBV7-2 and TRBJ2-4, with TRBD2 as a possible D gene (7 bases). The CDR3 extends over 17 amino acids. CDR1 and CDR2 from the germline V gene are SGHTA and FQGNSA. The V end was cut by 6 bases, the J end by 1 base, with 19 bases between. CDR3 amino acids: CASSSTLGGAAKNIQYF. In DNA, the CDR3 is TGTGCCAGCAGTTCGACCCTAGGGGGGGCGGCCAAAAACATTCAGTACTTC.

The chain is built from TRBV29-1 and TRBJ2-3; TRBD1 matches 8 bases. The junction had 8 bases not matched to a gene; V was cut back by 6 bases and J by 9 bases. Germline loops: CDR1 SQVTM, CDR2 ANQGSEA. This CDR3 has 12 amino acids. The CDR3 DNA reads TGCAGCGTGTTCAGGGACAGGAAAACGCAGTATTTT. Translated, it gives CSVFRDRKTQYF.

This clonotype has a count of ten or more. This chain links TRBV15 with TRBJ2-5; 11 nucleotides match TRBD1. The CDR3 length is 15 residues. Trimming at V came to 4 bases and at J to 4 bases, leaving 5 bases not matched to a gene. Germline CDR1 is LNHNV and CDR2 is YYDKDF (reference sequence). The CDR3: CATSKRTGGAETQYF. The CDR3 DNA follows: TGTGCCACCAGCAAGAGGACAGGGGGCGCAGAGACCCAGTACTTC.

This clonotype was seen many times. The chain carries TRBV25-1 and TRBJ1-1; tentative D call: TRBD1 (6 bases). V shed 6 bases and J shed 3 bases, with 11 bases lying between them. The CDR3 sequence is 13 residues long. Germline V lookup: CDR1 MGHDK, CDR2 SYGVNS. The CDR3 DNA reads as TGTGCCAGCAGCTACAGGGTAGACACTGAAGCTTTCTTT. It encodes CASSYRVDTEAFF.

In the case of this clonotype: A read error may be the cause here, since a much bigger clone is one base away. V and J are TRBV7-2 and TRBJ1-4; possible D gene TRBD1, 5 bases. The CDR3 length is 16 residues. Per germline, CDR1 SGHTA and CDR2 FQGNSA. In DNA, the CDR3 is TGTGCCAGCAGCAAGGGACGGGGTGCAACTAATGAAAAACTGCTTTTT. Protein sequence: CASSKGRGATNEKLLF.

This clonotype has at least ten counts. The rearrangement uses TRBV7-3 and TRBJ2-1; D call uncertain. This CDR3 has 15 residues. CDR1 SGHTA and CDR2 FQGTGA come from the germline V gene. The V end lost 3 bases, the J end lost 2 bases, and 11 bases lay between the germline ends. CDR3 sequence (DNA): TGTGCCAGCAGCTTCGACGAAGGTGCCTACAATGAGCAGTTCTTC. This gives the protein CASSFDEGAYNEQFF.

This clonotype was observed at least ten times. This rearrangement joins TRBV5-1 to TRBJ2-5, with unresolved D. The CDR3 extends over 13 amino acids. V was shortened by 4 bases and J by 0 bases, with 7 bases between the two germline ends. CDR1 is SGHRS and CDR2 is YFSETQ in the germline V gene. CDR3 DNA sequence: TGCGCCAGCAGCCGTCGGTACCAAGAGACCCAGTACTTC. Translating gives CASSRRYQETQYF.

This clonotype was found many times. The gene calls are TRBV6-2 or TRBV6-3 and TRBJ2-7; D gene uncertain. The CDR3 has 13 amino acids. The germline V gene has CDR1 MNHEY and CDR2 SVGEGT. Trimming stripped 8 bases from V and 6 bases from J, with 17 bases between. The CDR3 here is CASSPQSIGEQYV. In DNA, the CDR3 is TGTGCCAGCTCTCCCCAATCGATTGGCGAGCAGTACGTC.

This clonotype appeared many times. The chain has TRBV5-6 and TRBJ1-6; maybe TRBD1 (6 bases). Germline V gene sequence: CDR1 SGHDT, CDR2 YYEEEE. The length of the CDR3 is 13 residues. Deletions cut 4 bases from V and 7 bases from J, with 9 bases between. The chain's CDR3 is CASSTGLNSPLHF. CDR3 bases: TGTGCCAGCAGCACAGGGTTGAATTCACCCCTCCACTTT.

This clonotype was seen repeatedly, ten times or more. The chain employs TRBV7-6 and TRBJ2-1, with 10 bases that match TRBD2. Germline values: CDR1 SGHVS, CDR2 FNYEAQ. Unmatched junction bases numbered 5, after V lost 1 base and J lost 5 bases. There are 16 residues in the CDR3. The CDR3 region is CASSLGTSGYHNEQFF. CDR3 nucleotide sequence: TGTGCCAGCAGCTTAGGGACTAGCGGATACCACAATGAGCAGTTCTTC.

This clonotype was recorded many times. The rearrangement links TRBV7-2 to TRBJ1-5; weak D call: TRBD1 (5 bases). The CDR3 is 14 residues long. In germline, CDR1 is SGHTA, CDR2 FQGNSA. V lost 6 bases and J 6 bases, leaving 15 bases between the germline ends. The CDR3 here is CASSIPGEVQPQHF. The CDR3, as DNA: TGTGCCAGCAGTATTCCGGGGGAGGTTCAGCCCCAGCATTTT.

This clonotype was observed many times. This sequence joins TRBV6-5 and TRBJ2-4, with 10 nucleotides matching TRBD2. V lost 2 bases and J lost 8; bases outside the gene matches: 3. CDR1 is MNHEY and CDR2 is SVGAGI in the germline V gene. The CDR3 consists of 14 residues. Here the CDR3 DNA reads TGTGCCAGCAGTTACGGTCTAGCGGGGGACATTCAGTACTTC. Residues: CASSYGLAGDIQYF.

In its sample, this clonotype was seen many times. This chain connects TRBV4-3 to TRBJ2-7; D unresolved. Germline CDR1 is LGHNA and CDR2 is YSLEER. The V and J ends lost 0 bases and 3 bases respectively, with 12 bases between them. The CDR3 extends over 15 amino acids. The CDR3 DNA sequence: TGCGCCAGCAGCCAAGACTCTAGGGTCCTCTACGAGCAGTACTTC. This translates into CASSQDSRVLYEQYF.